This entry is about one TCR beta chain. In its sample, this clone was seen once. This receptor's antigen is unknown. Per-nucleotide qualities are absent, and no much larger clonotype sits a single base away. Library preparation employed the immunoSEQ multiplex PCR assay. TCRdb limited this immuneACCESS table to in-frame rearrangements with V and J called. A share of clones is missing; checked studies link under half to unresolved V genes, and the rest is unexplained. In all, the sample holds 150,000 to 200,000 clones, and more than 90% of those were seen once. The ten largest clones capture roughly 1.3% of the sample. The data were taken from a study of control samples from healthy donors and cancer patients (dated by TCRdb to 2018 to 2020). Taken from the germline V gene (reference sequence), the CDR1 and CDR2 loops are LNHDA and SQIVND. Inclusive of the bounding cysteine and phenylalanine, the CDR3 is 16 residues long. The DNA shown is the 48-base CDR3, in frame from base 1. Compared with germline, V lacks 3 bases and J lacks 5 bases; bases without a gene match: 11.

Sample: blood. This receptor was obtained from a man aged 30-40 years in good health. In this chain, TRBV19 is recombined with TRBJ2-3, and 7 bases in between align with TRBD1. The nucleotide sequence reads as follows: TGTGCCAGTAGTATGGATAGGGGGCCACGTCAAGATACGCAGTATTTT. This is translated as CASSMDRGPRQDTQYF.